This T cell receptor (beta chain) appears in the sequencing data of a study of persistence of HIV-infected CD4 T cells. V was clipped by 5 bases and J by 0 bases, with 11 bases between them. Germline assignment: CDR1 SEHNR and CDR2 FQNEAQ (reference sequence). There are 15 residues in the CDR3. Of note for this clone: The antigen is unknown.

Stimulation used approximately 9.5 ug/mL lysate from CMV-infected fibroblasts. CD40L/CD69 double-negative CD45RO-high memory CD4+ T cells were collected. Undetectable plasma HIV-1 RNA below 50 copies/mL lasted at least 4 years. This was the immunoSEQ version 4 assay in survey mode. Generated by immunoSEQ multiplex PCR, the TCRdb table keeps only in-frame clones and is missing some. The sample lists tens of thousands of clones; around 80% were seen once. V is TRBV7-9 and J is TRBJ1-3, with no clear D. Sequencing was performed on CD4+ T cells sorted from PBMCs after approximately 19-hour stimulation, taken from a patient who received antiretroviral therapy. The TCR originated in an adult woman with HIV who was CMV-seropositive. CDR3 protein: CASSPDGSSGNTIYF. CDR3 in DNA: TGTGCCAGCAGCCCAGACGGGAGCTCTGGAAACACCATATATTTT.